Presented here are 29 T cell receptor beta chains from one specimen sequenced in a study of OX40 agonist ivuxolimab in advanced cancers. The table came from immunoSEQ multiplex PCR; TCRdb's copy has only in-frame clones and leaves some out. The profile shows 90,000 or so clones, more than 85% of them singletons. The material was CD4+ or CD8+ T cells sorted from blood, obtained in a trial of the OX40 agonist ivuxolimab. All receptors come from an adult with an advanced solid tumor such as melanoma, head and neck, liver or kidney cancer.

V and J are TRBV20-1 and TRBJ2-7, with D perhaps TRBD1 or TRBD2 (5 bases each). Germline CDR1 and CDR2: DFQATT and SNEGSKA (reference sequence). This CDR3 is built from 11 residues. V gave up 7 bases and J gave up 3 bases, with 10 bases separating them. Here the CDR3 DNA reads TGCAGTGTGGGGGAAATCTACGAGCAGTACTTC. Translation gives CSVGEIYEQYF.

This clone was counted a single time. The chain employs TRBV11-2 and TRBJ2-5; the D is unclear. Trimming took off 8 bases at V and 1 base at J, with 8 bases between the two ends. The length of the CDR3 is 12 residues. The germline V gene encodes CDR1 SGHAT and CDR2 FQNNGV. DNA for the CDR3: TGTGCCAGCGAAGCAGTCCAAGAGACCCAGTACTTC. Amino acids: CASEAVQETQYF.

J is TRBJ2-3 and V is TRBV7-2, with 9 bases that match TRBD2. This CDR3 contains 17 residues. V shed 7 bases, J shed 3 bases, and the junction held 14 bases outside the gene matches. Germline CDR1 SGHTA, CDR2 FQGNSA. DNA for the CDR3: TGTGCCAGCACCCCTAAGGGGCGGGGGGGCCGAACAGATACGCAGTATTTT. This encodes CASTPKGRGGRTDTQYF.

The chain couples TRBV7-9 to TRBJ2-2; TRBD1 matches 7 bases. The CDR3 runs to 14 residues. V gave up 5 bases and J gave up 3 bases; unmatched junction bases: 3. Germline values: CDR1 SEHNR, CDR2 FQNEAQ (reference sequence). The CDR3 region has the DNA TGTGCCAGCAGCGACAGGGCGGACACCGGGGAGCTGTTTTTT. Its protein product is CASSDRADTGELFF.

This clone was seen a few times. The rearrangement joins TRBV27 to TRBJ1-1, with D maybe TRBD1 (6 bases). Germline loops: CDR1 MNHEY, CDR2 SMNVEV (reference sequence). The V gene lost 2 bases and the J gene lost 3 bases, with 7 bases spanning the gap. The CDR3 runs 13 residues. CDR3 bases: TGTGCCAGCAGTTTAGGACAGTACACTGAAGCTTTCTTT. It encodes CASSLGQYTEAFF.

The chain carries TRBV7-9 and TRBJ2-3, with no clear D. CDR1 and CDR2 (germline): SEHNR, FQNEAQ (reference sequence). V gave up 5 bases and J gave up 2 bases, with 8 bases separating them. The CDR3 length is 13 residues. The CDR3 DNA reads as TGTGCCAGCAGCCCCGAGGACACAGATACGCAGTATTTT. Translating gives CASSPEDTDTQYF.

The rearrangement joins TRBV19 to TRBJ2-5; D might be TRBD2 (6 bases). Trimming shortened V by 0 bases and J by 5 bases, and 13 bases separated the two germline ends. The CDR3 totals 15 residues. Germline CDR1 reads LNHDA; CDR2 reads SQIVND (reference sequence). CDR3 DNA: TGTGCCAGTAGTATAGATCTAACTAGCAACGAGACCCAGTACTTC. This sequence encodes CASSIDLTSNETQYF.

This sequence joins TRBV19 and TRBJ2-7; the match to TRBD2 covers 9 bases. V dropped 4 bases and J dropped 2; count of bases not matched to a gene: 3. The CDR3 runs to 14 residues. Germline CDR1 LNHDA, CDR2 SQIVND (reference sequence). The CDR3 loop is CASSKAGGPYEQYF. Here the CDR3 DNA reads TGTGCCAGTAGTAAGGCGGGAGGGCCCTACGAGCAGTACTTC.

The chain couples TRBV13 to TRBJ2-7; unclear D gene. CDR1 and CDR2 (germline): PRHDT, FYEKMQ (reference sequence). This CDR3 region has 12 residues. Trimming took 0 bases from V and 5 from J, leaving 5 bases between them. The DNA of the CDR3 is TGTGCCAGCAGCTTAGGAAGGGACGAGCAGTACTTC. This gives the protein CASSLGRDEQYF.

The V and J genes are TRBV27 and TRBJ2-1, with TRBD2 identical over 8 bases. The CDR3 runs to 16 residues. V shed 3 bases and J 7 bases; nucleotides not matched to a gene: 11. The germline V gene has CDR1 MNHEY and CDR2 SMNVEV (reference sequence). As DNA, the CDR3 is TGTGCCAGCAGTTTTCTCGCGGGAGGAGGGTCGAATGAGCAGTTCTTC. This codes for CASSFLAGGGSNEQFF.

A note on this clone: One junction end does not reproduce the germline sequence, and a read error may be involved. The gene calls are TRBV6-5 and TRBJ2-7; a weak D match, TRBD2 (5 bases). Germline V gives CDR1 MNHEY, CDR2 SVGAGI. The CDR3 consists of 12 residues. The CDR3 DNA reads TGTGCCACCAGTCCGGGAAGCTACGAGCAGTACTTC. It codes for CATSPGSYEQYF.

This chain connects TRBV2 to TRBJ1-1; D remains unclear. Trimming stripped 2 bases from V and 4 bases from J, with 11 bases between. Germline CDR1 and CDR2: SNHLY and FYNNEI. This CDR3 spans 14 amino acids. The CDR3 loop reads CASSEIVGSTEAFF. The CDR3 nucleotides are TGTGCCAGCAGTGAAATAGTGGGCAGCACTGAAGCTTTCTTT.

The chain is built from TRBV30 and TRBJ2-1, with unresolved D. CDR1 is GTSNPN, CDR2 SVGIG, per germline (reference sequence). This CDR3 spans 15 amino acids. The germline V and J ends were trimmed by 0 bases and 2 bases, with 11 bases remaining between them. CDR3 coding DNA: TGTGCCTGGAGTGTAGGGTCGACGGCCTACAATGAGCAGTTCTTC. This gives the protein CAWSVGSTAYNEQFF. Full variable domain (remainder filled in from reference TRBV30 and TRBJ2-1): SQTIHQWPATLVQPVGSPLSLECTVEGTSNPNLYWYRQAAGRGLQLLFYSVGIGQISSEVPQNLSASRPQDRQFILSSKKLLLSDSGFYLCAWSVGSTAYNEQFFGPGTRLTVL.

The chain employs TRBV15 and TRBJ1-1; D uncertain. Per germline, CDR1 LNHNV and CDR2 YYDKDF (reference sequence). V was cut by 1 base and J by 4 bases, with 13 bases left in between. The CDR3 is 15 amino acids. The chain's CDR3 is CATSRGSRALTEAFF. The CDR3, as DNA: TGTGCCACCAGCAGAGGGAGTAGGGCTCTCACTGAAGCTTTCTTT.

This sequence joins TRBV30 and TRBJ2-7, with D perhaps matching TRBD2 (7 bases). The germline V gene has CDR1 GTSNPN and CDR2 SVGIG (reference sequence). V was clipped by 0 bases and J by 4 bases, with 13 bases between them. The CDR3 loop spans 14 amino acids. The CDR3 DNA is TGTGCCTGGAGTGTAGGAGGGGGGGGGTACGAGCAGTACTTC. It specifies CAWSVGGGGYEQYF.

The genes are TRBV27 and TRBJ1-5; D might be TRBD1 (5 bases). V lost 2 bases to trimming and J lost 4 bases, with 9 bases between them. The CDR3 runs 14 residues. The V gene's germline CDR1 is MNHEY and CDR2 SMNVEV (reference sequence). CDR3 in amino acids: CASSLGTVNQPQHF. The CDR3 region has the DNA TGTGCCAGCAGTTTAGGGACTGTGAATCAGCCCCAGCATTTT.

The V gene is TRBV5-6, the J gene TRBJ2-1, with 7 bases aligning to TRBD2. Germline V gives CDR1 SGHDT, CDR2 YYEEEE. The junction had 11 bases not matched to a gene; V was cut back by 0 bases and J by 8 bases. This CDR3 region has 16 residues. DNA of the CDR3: TGTGCCAGCAGCTTGGTGGGGGAGGGATTTATCCATGAGCAGTTCTTC. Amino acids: CASSLVGEGFIHEQFF.

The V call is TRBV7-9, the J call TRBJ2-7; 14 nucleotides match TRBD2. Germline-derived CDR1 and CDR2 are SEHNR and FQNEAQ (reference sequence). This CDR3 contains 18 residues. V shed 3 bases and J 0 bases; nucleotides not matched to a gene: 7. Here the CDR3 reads CASSFGTSGRPLSYEQYF. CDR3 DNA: TGTGCCAGCAGCTTTGGGACTAGCGGGAGACCCCTCTCCTACGAGCAGTACTTC.

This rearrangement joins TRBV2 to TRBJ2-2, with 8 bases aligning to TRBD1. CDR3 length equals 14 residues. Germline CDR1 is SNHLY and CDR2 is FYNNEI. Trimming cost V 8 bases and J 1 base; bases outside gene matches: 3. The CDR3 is CASEGTGNTGELFF. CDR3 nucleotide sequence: TGTGCCAGCGAAGGGACAGGGAACACCGGGGAGCTGTTTTTT.

The CDR3 loop reads CASSLRRHEYSGNTIYF. The DNA for the CDR3 is TGTGCCAGCAGCTTACGGCGGCATGAGTACTCTGGAAACACCATATATTTT. This chain joins TRBV11-2 and TRBJ1-3; D gene uncertain. CDR3 length: 17 amino acids. In germline, CDR1 is SGHAT, CDR2 FQNNGV. The ends were cut back, 2 bases at V and 0 bases at J, with 14 bases in the middle.

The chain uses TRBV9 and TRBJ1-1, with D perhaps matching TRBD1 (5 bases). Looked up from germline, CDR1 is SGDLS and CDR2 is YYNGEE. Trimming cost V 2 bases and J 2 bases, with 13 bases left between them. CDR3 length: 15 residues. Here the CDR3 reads CASSVKTEPNTEAFF. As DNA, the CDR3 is TGTGCCAGCAGCGTTAAGACAGAGCCCAACACTGAAGCTTTCTTT. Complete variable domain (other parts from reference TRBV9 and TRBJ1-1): DSGVTQTPKHLITATGQRVTLRCSPRSGDLSVYWYQQSLDQGLQFLIQYYNGEERAKGNILERFSAQQFPDLHSELNLSSLELGDSALYFCASSVKTEPNTEAFFGQGTRLTVV.

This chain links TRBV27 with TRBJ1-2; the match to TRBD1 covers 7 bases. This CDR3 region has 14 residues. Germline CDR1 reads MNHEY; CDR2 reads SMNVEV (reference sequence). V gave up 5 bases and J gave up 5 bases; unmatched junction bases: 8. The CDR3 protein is CASSVRGQTYGYTF. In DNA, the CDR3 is TGTGCCAGCAGTGTCAGGGGACAGACTTATGGCTACACCTTC.

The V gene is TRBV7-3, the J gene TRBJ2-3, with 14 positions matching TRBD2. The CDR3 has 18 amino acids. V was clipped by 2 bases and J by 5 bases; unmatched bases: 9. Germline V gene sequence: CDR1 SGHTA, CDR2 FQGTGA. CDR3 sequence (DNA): TGTGCCAGCAGCTTATTGGCGACTAGCGGGAGGGCGAGAGATACGCAGTATTTT. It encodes CASSLLATSGRARDTQYF.

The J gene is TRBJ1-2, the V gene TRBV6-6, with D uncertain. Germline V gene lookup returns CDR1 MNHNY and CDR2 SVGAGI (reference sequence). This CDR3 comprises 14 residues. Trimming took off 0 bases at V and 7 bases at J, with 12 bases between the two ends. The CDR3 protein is CASSYSSEGLGYTF. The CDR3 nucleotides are TGTGCCAGCAGTTACTCTAGTGAGGGCCTTGGCTACACCTTC.

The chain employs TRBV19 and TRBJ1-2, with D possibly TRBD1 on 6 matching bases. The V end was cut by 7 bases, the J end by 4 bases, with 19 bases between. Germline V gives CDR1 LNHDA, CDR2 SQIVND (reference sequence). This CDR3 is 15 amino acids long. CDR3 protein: CASTAGQGTGYGYTF. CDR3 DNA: TGTGCCAGTACGGCGGGGCAGGGGACTGGCTATGGCTACACCTTC.

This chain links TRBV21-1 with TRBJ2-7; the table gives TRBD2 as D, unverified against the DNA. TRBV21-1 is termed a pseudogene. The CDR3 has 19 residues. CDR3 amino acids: CASSNSAIPEASGRYEQYF. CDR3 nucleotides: TGTGCCAGCAGCAATTCGGCCATACCCGAGGCTAGCGGGAGATACGAGCAGTACTTC.

The CDR3 sequence: CASSLDQGDTQYF. As DNA, the CDR3 is TGTGCCAGCAGCTTGGATCAGGGAGATACGCAGTATTTT. The V gene is TRBV5-6, the J gene TRBJ2-3, with D perhaps TRBD1 (5 bases). The germline V gene encodes CDR1 SGHDT and CDR2 YYEEEE. CDR3 size: 13 residues. V gave up 0 bases and J gave up 5 bases, with 7 bases separating them.

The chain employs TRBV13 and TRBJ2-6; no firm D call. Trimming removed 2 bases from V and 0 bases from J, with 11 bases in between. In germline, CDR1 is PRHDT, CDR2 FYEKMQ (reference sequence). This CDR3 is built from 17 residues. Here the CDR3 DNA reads TGTGCCAGCAGCTTAATGAAGGTGATCTCTGGGGCCAACGTCCTGACTTTC. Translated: CASSLMKVISGANVLTF.

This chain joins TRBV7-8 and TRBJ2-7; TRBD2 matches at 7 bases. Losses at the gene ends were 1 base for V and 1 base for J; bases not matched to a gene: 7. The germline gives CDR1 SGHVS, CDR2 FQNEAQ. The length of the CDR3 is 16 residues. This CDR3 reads CASSLVPGGESYEQYF. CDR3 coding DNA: TGTGCCAGCAGCTTAGTGCCGGGAGGCGAATCCTACGAGCAGTACTTC.